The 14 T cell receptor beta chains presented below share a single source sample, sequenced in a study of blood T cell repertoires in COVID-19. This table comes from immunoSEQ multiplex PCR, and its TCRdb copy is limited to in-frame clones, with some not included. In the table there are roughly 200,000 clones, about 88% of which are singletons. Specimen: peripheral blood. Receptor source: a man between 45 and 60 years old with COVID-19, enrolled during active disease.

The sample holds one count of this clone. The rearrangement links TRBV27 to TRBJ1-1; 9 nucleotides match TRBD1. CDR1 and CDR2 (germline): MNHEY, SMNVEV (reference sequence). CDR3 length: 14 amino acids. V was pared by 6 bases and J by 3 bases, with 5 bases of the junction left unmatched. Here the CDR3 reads CASRLRDRDTEAFF. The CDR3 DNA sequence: TGTGCCAGCAGGCTCCGGGACAGGGACACTGAAGCTTTCTTT.

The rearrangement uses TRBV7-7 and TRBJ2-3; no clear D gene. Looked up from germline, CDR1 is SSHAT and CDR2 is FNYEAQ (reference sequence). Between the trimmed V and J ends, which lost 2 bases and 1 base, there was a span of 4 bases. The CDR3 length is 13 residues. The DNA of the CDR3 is TGTGCCAGCAGCTTACAGGGCACAGATACGCAGTATTTT. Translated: CASSLQGTDTQYF.

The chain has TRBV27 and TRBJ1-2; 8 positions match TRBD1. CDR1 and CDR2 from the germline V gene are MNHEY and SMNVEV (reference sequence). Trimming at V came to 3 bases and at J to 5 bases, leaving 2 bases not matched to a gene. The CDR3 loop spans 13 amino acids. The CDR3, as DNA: TGTGCCAGCAGTTTCAGACAGGGGTATGGCTACACCTTC. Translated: CASSFRQGYGYTF.

The CDR3 sequence: CASSPEPHYGYTF. CDR3 DNA sequence: TGTGCCAGCAGCCCAGAACCACATTATGGCTACACCTTC. The J gene is TRBJ1-2, the V gene TRBV7-9; D not resolved. In germline, CDR1 is SEHNR, CDR2 FQNEAQ (reference sequence). The V gene lost 5 bases and the J gene lost 5 bases, with 12 bases spanning the gap. This CDR3 is 13 amino acids long.

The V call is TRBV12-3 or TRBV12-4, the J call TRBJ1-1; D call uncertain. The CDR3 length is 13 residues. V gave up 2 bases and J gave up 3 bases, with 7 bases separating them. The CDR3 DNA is TGTGCCAGCAGTTTAATACTTGACACTGAAGCTTTCTTT. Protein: CASSLILDTEAFF.

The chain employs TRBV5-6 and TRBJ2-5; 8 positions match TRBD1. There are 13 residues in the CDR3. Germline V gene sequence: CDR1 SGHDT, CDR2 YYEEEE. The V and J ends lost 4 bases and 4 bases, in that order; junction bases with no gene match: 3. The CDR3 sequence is CASSRTGPETQYF. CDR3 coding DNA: TGTGCCAGCAGCAGGACAGGGCCAGAGACCCAGTACTTC.

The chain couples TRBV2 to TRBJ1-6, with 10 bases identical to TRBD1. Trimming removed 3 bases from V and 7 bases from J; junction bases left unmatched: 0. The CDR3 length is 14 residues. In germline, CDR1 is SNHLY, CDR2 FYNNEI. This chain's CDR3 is CASSETGGNSPLHF. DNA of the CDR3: TGTGCCAGCAGTGAGACAGGGGGCAATTCACCCCTCCACTTT.

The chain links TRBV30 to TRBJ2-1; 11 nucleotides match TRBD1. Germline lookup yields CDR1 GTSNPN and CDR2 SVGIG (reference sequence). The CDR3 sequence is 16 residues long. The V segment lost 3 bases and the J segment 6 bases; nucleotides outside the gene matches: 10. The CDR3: CAWRDKDRGLFNEQFF. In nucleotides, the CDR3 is TGTGCCTGGAGGGATAAGGACAGGGGGCTTTTCAATGAGCAGTTCTTC.

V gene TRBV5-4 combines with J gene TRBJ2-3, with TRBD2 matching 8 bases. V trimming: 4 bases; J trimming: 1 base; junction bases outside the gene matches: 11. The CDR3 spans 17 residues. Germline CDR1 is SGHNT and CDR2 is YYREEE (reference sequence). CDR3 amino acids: CASSPGERELGTDTQYF. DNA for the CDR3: TGTGCCAGCAGCCCGGGGGAGCGGGAGCTTGGCACAGATACGCAGTATTTT. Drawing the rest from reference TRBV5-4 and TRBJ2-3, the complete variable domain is ETGVTQSPTHLIKTRGQQVTLRCSSQSGHNTVSWYQQALGQGPQFIFQYYREEENGRGNFPPRFSGLQFPNYSSELNVNALELDDSALYLCASSPGERELGTDTQYFGPGTRLTVL.

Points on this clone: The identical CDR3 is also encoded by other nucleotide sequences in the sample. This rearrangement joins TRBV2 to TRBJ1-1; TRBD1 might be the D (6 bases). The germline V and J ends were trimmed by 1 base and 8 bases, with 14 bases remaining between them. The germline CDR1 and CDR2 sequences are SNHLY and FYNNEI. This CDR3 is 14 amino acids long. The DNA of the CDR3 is TGTGCCAGCAGTGAAGTCACAGGGAAGACCGAAGCTTTCTTT. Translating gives CASSEVTGKTEAFF.

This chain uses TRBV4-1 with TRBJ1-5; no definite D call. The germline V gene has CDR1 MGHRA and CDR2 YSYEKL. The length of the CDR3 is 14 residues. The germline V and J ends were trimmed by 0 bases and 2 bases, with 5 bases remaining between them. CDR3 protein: CASSQDPGNQPQHF. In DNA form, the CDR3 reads TGCGCCAGCAGCCAAGATCCGGGCAATCAGCCCCAGCATTTT.

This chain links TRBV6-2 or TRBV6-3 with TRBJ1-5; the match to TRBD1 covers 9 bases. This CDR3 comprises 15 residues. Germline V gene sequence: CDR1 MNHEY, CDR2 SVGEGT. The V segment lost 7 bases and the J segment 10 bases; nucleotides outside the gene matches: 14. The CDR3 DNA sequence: TGTGCCAGCACCCCGGGGACAGGGCTGATACTTCCCCAGCATTTT. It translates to CASTPGTGLILPQHF.

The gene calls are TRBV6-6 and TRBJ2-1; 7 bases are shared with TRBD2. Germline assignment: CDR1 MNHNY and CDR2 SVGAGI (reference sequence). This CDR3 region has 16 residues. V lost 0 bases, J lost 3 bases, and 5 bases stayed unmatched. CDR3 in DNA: TGTGCCAGCAGTTACTCGGGACTACCATACTACAATGAGCAGTTCTTC. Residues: CASSYSGLPYYNEQFF.

CDR3 region: CAGQPLRETVDEQFF. In DNA, the CDR3 is TGTGCCGGACAACCCCTGCGGGAGACGGTGGATGAGCAGTTCTTC. The gene calls are TRBV2 and TRBJ2-1; 7 nucleotides agree with TRBD2. With V trimmed by 11 bases and J by 8 bases, 18 bases remained unmatched. CDR3 length: 15 amino acids. From germline, CDR1 is SNHLY and CDR2 FYNNEI.